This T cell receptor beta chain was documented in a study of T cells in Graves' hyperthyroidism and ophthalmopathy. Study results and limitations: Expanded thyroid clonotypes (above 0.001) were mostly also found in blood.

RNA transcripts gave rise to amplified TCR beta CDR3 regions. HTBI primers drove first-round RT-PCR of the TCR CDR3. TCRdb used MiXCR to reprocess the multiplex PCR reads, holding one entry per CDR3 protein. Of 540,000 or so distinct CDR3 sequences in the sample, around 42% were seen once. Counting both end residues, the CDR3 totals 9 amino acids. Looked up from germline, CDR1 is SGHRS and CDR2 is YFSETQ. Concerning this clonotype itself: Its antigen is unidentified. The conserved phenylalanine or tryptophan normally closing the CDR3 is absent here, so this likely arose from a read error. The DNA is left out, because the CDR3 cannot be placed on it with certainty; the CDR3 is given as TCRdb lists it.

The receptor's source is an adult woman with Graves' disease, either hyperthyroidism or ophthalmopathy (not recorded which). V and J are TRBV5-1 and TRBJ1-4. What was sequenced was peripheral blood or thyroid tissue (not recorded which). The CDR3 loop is CASSPRTIV.